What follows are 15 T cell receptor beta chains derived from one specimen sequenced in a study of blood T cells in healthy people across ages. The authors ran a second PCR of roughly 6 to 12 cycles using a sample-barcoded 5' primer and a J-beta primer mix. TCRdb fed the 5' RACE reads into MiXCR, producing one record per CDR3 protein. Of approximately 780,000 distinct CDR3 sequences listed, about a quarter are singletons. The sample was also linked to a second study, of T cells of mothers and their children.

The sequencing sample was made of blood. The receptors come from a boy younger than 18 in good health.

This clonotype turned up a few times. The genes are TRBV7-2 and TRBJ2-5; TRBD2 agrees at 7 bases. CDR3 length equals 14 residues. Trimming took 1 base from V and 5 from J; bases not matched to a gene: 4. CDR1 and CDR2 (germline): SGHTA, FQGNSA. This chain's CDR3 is CASSLEGGAETQYF. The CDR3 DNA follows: TGTGCCAGCAGCTTAGAGGGAGGGGCGGAGACCCAGTACTTC.

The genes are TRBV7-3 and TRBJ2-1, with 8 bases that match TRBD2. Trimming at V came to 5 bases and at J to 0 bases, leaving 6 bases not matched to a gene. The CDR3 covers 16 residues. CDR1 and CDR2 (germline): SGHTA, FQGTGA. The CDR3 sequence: CASSLSGESSYNEQFF. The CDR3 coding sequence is TGTGCCAGCAGCCTTAGCGGGGAGAGCTCCTACAATGAGCAGTTCTTC.

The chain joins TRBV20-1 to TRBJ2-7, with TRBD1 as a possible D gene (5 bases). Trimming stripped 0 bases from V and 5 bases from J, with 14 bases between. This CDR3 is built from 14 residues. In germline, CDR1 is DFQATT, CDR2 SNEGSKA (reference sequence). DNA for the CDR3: TGCAGTGCTAGAGATCAGGCAGGACACCACGAGCAGTACTTC. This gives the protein CSARDQAGHHEQYF.

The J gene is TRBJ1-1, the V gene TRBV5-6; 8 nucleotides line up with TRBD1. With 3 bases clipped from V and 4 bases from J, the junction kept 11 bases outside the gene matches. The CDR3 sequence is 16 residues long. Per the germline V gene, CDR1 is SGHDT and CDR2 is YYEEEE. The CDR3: CASSSRTGTPLTEAFF. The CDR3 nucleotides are TGTGCCAGCAGCTCGCGGACAGGGACTCCCCTCACTGAAGCTTTCTTT.

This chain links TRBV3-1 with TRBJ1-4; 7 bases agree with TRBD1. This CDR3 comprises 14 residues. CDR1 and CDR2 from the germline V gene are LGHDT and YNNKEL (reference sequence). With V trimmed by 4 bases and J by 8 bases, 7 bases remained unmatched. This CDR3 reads CASSPRQGVEKLFF. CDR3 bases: TGTGCCAGCAGCCCCCGGCAGGGGGTCGAAAAACTGTTTTTT. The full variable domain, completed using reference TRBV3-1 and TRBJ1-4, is DTAVSQTPKYLVTQMGNDKSIKCEQNLGHDTMYWYKQDSKKFLKIMFSYNNKELIINETVPNRFSPKSPDKAHLNLHINSLELGDSAVYFCASSPRQGVEKLFFGSGTQLSVL.

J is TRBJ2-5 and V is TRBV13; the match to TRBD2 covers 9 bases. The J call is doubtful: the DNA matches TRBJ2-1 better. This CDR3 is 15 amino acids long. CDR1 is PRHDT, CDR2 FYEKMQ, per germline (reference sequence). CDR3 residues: CASSLGGGGATEQFF. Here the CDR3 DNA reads TGTGCCAGCAGCTTAGGAGGCGGGGGGGCCACTGAGCAGTTCTTC.

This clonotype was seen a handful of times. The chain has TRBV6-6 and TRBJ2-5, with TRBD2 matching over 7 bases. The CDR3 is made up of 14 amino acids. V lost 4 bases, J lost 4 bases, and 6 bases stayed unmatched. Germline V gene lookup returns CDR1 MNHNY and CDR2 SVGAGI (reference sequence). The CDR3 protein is CASSLMAGVETQYF. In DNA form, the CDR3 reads TGTGCCAGCAGTTTAATGGCGGGGGTAGAGACCCAGTACTTC.

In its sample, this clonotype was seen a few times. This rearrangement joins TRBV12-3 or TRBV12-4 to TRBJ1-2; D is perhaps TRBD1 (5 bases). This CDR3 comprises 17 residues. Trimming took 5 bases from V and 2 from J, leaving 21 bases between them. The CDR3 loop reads CASSPGGKRYGNYGYTF. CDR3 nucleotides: TGTGCCAGCAGTCCCGGGGGTAAGAGGTATGGGAACTATGGCTACACCTTC.

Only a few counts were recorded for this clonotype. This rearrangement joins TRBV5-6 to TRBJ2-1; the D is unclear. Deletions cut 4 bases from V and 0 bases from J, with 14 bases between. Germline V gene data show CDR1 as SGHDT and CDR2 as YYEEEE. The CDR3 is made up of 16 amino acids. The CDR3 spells CASSMDRVSSYNEQFF. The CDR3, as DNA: TGTGCCAGCAGCATGGATAGGGTTAGCTCCTACAATGAGCAGTTCTTC.

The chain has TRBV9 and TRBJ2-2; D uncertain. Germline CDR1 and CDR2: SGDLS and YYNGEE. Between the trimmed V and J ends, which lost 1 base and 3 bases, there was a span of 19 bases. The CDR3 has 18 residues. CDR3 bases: TGTGCCAGCAGCGTAAGTAGTGTCATGGCGATGGACACCGGGGAGCTGTTTTTT. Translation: CASSVSSVMAMDTGELFF.

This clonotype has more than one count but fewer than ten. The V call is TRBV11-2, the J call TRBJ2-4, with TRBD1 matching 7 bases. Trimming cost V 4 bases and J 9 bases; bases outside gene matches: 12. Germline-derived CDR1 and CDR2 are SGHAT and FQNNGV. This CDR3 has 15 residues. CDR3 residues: CASSSLRQGIGIQYF. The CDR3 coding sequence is TGTGCCAGCAGCTCCCTCAGACAGGGTATAGGCATTCAGTACTTC.

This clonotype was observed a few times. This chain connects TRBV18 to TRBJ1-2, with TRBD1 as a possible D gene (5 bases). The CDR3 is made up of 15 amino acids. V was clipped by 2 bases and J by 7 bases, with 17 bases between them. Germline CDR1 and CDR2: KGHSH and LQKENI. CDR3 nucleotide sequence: TGTGCCAGCTCACCATCTCGGACATTTTCAGGTGGCTACACCTTC. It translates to CASSPSRTFSGGYTF.

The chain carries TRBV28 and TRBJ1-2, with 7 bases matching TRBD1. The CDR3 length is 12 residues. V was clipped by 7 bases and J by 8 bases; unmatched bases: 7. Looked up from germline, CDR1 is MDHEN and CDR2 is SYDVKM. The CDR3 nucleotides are TGTGCCAGCACCCAGGGGGAAGTCGGCTACACCTTC. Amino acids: CASTQGEVGYTF.

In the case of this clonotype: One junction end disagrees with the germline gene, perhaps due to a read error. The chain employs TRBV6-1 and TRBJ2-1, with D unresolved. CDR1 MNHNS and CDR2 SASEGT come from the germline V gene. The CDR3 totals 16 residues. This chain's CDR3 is CASSEAPQSSYNERFF. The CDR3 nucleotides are TGTGCCAGCAGTGAAGCTCCACAGAGCTCCTACAATGAGCGGTTCTTC.

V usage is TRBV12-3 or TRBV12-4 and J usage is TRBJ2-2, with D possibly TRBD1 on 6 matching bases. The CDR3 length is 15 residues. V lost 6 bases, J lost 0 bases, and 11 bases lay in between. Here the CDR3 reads CASSRRTANTGELFF. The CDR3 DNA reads TGTGCCAGCAGCCGCCGGACAGCGAACACCGGGGAGCTGTTTTTT.